This TCR beta chain was observed in a study of blood T cell repertoires in COVID-19 (dated by TCRdb to the early 2020s). Turning to the overall study: Samples from collaborators originated in the United States, Italy and Spain and spanned both the acute and convalescent phases of COVID-19. Nearly every sample came with metadata listing a de-identified subject ID, COVID-19 status, age in years and sex. Deeply sampled blood TCRbeta repertoires from subjects exposed to, actively infected with, or recovered from COVID-19 were included in the dataset. HLA class I and class II types, where available, came from metadata supplied by the sample provider rather than from assay-based typing. A freely available public database, intended as a resource for researchers studying the immune response to SARS-CoV-2, is where the repertoires were released. The samples were drawn from the first 160 participants of the ongoing ImmuneRACE study and from roughly 1,300 subjects provided by 6 global collaborators. The prospective study material was composed of cDNA or gDNA derived from T cells, B-cell-depleted T cells, or PBMCs. Broad study findings and their caveats: The amount of clinical and demographic metadata varied by source and participant and was provided uncurated.

The germline V gene encodes CDR1 SGHVS and CDR2 FQNEAQ. The CDR3 holds 15 amino acids from the cysteine to the phenylalanine. The kept DNA is CDR3 alone, 45 bases in frame from the first base. Compared with germline, V lacks 0 bases and J lacks 3 bases; bases without a gene match: 2. Notes on this clone: The specificity of this receptor is unknown. No clone much larger than this one lies a single base away; base qualities are absent.

The collaborating institutions used their own protocols to collect whole blood in K2EDTA tubes. For TCRbeta analysis, collaborators shipped samples in one of three forms: frozen whole blood, isolated PBMCs, or DNA extracted from either of those sample types. TCRbeta CDR3 regions were amplified from genomic DNA by means of the immunoSEQ Assay, a bias-controlled multiplex PCR. The original methods were these. Nucleated cell counts per sample were estimated from amplification of reference gene primers within the assay. To quantify the absolute abundance of each unique TCRbeta CDR3 rearrangement, sequence reads were collapsed and filtered. Productive Simpson clonality was computed per sample as the square root of Simpson's diversity index over productive rearrangements. TCRdb retrieved this table from immuneACCESS and kept in-frame rearrangements only. Not all clones are present; in checked studies, unresolved V genes account for under half, and no reason is known for the remainder. The D gene and trimming were derived from the DNA, and the V and J assignments and clone size from that table. The sample table shows roughly 69,000 clones, and 86% are seen once. Together, the top ten hold around 4.4% of the sample.

Sample: peripheral blood. This receptor was obtained from a man aged 45-60 years with active COVID-19. The V and J segments used are TRBV7-8 and TRBJ2-5; 9 bases in between match TRBD1. In nucleotides, the sequence is TGTGCCAGCAGCTTAGCGGGGACAGGGAAAGAGACCCAGTACTTC. Translated, it gives CASSLAGTGKETQYF.